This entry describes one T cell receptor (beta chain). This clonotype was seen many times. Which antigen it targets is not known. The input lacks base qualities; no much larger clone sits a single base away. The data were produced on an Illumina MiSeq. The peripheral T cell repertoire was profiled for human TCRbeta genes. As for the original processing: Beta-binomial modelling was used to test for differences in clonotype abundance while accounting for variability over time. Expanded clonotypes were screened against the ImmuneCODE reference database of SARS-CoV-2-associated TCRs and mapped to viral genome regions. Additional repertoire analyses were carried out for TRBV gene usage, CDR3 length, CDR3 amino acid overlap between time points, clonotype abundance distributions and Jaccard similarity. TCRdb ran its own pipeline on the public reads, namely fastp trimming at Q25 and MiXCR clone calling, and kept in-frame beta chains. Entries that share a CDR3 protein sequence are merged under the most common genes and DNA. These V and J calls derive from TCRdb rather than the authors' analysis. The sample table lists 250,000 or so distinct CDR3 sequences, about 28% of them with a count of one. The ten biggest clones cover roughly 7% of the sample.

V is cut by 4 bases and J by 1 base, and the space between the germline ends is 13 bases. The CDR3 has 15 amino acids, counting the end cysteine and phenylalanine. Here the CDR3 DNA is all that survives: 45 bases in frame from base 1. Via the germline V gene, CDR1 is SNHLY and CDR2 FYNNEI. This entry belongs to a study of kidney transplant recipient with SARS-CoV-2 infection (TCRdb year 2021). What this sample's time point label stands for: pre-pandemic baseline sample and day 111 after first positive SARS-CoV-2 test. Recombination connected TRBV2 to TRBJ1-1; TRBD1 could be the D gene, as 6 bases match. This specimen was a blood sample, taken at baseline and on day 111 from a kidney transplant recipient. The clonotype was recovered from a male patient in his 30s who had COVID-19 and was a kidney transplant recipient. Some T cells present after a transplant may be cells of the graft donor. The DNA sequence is TGTGCCAGCAGTGTTTTAGGGACACAGAACACTGAAGCTTTCTTT. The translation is CASSVLGTQNTEAFF.